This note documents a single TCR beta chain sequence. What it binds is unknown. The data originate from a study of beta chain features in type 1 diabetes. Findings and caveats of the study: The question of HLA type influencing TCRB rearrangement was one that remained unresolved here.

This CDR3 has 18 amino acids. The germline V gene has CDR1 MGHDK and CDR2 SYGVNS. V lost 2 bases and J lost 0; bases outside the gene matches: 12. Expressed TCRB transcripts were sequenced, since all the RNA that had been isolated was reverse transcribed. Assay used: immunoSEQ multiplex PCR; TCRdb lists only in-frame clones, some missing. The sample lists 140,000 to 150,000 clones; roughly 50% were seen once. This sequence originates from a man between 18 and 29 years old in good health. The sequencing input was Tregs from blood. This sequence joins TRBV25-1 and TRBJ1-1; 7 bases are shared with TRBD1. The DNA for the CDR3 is TGTGCCAGCAGTGAAAGCCTCCCGGGGGACAGCTTGAACACTGAAGCTTTCTTT. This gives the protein CASSESLPGDSLNTEAFF.